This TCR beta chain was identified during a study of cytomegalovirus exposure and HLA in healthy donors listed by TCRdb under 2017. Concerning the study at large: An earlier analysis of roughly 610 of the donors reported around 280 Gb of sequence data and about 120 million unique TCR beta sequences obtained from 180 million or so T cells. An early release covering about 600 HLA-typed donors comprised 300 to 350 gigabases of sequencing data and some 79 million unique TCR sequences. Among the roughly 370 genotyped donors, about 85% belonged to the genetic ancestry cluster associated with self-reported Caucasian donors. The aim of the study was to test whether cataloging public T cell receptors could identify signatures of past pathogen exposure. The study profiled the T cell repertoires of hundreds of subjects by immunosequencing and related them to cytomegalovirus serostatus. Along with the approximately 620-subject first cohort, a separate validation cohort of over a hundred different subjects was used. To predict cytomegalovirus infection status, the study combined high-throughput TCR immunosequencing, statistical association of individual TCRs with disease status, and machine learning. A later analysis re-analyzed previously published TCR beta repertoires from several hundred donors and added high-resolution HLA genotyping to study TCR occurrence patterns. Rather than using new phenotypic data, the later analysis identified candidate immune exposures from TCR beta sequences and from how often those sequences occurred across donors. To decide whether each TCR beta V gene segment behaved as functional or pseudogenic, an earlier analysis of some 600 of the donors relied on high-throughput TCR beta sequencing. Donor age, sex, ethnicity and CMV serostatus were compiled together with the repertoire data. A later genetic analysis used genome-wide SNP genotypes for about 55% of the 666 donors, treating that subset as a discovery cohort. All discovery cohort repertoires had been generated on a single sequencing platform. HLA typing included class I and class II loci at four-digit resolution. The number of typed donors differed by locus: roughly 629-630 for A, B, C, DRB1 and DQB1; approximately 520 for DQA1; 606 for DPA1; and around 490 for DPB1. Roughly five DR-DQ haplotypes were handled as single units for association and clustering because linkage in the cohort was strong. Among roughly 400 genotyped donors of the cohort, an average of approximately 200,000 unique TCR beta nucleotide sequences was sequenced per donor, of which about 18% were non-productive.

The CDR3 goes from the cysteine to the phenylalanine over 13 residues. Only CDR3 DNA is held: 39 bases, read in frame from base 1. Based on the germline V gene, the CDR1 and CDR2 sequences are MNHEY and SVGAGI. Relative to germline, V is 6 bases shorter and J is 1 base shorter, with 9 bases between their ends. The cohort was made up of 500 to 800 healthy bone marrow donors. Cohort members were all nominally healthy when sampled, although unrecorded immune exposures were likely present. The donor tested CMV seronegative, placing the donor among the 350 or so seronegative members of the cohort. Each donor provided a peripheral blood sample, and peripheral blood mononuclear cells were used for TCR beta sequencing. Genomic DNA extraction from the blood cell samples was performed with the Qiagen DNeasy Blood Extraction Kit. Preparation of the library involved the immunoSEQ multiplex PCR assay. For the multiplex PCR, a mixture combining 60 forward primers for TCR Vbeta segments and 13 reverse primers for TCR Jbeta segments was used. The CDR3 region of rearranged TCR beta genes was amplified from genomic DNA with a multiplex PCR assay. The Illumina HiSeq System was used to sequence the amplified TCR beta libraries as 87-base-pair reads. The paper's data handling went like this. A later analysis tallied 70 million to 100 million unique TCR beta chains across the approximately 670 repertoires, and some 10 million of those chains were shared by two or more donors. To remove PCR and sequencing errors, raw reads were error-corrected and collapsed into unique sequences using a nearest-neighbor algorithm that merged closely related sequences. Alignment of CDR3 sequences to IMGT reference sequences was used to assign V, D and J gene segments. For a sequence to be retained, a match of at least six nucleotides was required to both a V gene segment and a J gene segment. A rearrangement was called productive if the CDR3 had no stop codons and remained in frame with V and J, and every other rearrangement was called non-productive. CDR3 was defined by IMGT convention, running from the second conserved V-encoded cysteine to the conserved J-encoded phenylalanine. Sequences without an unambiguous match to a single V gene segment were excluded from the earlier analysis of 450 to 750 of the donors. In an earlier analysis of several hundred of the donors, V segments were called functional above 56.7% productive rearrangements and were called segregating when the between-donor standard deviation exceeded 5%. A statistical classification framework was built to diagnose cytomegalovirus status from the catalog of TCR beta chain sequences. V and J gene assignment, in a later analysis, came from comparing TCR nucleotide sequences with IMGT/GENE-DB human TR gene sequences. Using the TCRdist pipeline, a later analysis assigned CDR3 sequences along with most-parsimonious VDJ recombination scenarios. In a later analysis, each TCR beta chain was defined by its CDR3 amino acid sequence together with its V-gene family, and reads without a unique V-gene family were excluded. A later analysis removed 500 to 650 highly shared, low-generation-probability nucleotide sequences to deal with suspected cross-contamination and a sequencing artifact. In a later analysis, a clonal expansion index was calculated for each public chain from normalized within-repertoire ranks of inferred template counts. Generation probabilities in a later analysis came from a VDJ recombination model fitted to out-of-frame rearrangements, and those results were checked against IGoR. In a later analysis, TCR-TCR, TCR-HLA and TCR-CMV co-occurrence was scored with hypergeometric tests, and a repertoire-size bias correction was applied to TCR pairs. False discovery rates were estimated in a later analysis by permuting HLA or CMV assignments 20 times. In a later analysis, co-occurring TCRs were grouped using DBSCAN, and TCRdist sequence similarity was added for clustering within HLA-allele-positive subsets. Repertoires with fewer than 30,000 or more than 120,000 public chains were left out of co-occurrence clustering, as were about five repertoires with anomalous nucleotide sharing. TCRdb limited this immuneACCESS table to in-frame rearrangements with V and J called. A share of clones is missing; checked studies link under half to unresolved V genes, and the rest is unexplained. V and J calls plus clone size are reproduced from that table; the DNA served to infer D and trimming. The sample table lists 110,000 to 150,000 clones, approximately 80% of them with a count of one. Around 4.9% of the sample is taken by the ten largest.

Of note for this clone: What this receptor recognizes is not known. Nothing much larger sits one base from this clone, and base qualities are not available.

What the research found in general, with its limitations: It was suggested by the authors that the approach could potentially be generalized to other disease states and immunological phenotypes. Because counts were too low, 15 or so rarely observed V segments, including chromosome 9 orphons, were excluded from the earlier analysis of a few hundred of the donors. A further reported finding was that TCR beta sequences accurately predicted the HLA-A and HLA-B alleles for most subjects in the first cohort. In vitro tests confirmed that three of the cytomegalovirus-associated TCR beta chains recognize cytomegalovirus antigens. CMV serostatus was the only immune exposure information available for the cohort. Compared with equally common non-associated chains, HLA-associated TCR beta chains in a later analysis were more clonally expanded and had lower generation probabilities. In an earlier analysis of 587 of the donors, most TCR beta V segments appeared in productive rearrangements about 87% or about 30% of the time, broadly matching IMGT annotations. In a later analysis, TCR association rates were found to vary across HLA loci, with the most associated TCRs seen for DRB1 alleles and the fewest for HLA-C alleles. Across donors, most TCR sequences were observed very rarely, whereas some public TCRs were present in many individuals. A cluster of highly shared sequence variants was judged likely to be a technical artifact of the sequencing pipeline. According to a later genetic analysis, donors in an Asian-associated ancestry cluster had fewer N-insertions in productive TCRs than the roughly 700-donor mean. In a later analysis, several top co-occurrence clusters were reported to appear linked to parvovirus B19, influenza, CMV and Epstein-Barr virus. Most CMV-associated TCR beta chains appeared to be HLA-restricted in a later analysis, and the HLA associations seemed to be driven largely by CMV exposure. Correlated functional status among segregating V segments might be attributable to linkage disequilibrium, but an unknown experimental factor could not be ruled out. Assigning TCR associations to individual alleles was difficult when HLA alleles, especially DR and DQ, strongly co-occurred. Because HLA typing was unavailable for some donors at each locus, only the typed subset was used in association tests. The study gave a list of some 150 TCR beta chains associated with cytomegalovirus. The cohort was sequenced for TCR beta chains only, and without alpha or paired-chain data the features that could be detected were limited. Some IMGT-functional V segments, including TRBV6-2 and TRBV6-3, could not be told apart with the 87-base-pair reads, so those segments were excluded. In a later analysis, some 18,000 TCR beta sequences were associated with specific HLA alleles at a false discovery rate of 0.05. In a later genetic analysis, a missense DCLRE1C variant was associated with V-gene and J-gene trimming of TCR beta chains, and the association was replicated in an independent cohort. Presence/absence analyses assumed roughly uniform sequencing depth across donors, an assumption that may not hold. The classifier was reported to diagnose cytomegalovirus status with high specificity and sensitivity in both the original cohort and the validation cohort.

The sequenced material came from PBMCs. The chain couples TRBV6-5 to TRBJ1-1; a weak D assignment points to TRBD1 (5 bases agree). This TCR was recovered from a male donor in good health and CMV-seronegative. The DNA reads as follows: TGTGCCAGCAGGACAGATTGGAACACTGAAGCTTTCTTT. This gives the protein CASRTDWNTEAFF.